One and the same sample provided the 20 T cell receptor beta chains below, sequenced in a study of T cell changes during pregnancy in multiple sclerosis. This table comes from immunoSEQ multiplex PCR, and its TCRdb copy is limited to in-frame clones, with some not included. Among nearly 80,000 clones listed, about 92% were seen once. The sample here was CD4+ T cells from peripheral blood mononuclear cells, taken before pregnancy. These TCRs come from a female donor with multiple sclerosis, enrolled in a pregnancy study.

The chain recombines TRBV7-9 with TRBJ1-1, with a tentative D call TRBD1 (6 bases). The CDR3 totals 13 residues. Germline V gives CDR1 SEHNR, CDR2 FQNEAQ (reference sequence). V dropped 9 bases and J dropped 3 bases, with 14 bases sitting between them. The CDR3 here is CASTDTGYTEAFF. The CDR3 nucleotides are TGTGCCAGTACTGATACAGGGTACACTGAAGCTTTCTTT.

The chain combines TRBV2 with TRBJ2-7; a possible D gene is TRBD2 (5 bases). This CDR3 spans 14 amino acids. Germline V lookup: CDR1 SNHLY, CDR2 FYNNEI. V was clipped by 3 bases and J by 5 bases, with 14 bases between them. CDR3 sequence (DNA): TGTGCCAGCAGTGATCGGACTCTGAGGAACGAGCAGTACTTC. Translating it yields CASSDRTLRNEQYF.

The CDR3 loop reads CASSLRTGNTEAFF. The CDR3 DNA sequence: TGCGCCAGCAGCCTCCGGACAGGGAACACTGAAGCTTTCTTT. The V and J genes are TRBV5-1 and TRBJ1-1; 7 nucleotides agree with TRBD1. CDR1 SGHRS and CDR2 YFSETQ come from the germline V gene. With V trimmed by 4 bases and J by 1 base, 4 bases remained unmatched. The CDR3 loop spans 14 amino acids.

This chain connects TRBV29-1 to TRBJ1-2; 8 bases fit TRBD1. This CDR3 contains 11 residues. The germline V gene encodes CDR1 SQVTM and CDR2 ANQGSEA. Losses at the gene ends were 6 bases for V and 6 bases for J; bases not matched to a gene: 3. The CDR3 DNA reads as TGCAGCGTCACAGGGGGGGATGGCTACACCTTC. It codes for CSVTGGDGYTF.

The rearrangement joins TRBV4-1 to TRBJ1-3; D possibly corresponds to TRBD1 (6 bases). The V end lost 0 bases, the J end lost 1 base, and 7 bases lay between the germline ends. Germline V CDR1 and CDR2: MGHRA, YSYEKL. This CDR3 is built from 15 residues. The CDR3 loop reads CASSQEGTSGNTIYF. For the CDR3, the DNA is TGCGCCAGCAGCCAAGAGGGGACATCTGGAAACACCATATATTTT.

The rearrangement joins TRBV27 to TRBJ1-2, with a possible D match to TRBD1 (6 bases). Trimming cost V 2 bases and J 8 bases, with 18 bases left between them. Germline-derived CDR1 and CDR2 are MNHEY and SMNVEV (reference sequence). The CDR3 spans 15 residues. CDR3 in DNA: TGTGCCAGCAGTTTAAGGATCGGGGGGGACAAGGGCTACACCTTC. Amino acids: CASSLRIGGDKGYTF.

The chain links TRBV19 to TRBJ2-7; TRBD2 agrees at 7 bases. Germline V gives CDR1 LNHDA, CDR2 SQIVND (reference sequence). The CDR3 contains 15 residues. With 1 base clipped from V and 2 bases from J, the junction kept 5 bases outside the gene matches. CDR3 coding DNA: TGTGCCAGTAGTATAGCCCCTAGCGGAACCTACGAGCAGTACTTC. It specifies CASSIAPSGTYEQYF. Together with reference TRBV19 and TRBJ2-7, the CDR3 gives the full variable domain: DGGITQSPKYLFRKEGQNVTLSCEQNLNHDAMYWYRQDPGQGLRLIYYSQIVNDFQKGDIAEGYSVSREKKESFPLTVTSAQKNPTAFYLCASSIAPSGTYEQYFGPGTRLTVT.

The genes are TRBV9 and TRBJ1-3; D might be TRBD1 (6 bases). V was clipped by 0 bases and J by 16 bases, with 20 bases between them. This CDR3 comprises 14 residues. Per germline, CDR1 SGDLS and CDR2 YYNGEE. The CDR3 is CASSVGGGRDNMYF. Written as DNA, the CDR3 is TGTGCCAGCAGCGTAGGAGGGGGACGGGACAACATGTATTTT.

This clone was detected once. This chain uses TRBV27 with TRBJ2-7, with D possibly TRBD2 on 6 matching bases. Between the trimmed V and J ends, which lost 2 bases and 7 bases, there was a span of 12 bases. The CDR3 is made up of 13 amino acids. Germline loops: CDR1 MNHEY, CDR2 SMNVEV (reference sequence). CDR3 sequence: CASSLDIGGEQYF. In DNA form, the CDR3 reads TGTGCCAGCAGTTTAGATATCGGGGGAGAGCAGTACTTC.

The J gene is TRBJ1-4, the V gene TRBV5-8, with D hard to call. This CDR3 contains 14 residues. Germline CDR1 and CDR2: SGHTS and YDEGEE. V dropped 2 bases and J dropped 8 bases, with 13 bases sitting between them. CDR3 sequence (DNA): TGTGCCAGCAGCTTAGAGCGGAGGAGCGAAAAACTGTTTTTT. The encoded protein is CASSLERRSEKLFF.

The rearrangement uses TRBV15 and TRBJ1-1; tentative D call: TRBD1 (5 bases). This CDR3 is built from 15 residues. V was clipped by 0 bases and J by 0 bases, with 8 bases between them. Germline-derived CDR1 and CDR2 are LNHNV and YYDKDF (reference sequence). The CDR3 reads CATSREGTLNTEAFF. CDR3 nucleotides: TGTGCCACCAGCAGAGAGGGGACTTTGAACACTGAAGCTTTCTTT.

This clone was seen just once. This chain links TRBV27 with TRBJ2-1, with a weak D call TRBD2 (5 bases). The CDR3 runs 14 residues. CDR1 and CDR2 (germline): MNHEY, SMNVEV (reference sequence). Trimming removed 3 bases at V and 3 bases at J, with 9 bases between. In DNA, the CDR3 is TGTGCCAGCAGTTTCTGGGAGAACTACAATGAGCAGTTCTTC. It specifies CASSFWENYNEQFF.

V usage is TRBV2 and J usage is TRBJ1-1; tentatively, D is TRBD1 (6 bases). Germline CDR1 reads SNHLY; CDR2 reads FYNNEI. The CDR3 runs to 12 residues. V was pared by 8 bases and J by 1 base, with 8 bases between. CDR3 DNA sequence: TGTGCCAGCCGGGACACGAACACTGAAGCTTTCTTT. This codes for CASRDTNTEAFF.

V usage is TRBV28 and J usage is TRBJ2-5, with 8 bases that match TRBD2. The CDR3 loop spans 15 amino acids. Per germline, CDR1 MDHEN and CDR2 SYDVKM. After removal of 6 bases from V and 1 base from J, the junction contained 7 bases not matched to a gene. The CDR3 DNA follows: TGTGCCAGCAGCTGGACCGGGAGGGTCCAAGAGACCCAGTACTTC. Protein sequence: CASSWTGRVQETQYF.

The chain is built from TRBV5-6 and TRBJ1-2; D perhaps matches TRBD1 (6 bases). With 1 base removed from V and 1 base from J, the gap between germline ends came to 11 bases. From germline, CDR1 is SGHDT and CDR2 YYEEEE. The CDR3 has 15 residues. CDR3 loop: CASSLSAGVNYGYTF. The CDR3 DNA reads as TGTGCCAGCAGCTTGTCGGCAGGGGTTAACTATGGCTACACCTTC.

CDR3 protein: CASSLSGGANEQYF. The CDR3 coding sequence is TGTGCCAGCAGCTTATCCGGGGGTGCGAACGAGCAGTACTTC. The chain couples TRBV7-9 to TRBJ2-7, with a tentative D call TRBD2 (6 bases). Trimming pared 2 bases from V and 5 bases from J, leaving 13 bases between. The CDR3 is 14 residues long. Per the germline V gene, CDR1 is SEHNR and CDR2 is FQNEAQ (reference sequence).

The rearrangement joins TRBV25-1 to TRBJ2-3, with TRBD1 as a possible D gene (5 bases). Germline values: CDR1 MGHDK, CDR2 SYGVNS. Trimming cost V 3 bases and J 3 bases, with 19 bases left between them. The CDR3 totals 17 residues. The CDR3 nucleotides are TGTGCCAGCAGTGAGTATAAGGGGCGCCTCGAAACAGATACGCAGTATTTT. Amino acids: CASSEYKGRLETDTQYF.

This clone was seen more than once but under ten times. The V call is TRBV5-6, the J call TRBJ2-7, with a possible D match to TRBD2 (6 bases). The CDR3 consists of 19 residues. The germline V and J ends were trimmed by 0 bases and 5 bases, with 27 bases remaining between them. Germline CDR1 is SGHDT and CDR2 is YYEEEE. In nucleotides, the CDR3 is TGTGCCAGCAGCTTGGCCGAGGGACTTGACCCTCTACGAGCAGACGAGCAGTACTTC. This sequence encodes CASSLAEGLDPLRADEQYF.

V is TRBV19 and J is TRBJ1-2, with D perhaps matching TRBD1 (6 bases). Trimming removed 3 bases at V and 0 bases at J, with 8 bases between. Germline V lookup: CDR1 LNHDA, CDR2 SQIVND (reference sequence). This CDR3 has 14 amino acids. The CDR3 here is CASSIQGTNYGYTF. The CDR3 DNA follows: TGTGCCAGTAGTATTCAGGGGACTAACTATGGCTACACCTTC. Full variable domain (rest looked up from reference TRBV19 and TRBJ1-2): DGGITQSPKYLFRKEGQNVTLSCEQNLNHDAMYWYRQDPGQGLRLIYYSQIVNDFQKGDIAEGYSVSREKKESFPLTVTSAQKNPTAFYLCASSIQGTNYGYTFGSGTRLTVV.

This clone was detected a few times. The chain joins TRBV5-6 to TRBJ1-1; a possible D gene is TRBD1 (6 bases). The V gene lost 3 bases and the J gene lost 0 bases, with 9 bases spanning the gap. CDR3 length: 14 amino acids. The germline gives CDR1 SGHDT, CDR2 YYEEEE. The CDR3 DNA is TGTGCCAGCAGCTGGGGGCAGATGAACACTGAAGCTTTCTTT. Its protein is CASSWGQMNTEAFF.